This T cell receptor (beta chain) was recorded in a study of response to subunit inactivated influenza vaccine. Study outcomes and limitations: It was the authors' suggestion that each seasonal influenza vaccination recruits few new T cells.

CDR1 SGHDN and CDR2 FVKESK come from the germline V gene. The CDR3 has 15 amino acids. V lost 2 bases, J lost 4 bases, and 15 bases lay in between. The table lists this clonotype with a few counts. Its cognate antigen is unknown. Using its own MiXCR run on the RT-PCR reads, TCRdb lists one record per CDR3 protein. The sample gives roughly 710,000 distinct CDR3 sequences, about 14% of which show up once; less than 9% is in the top ten. The TCR sequence derives from a man aged 45-60 years who received an inactivated influenza vaccine. The starting material was PBMCs from blood, obtained approximately 15 days before vaccination. The chain recombines TRBV14 with TRBJ2-7; D may be TRBD1 (6 bases). The DNA of the CDR3 is TGTGCCAGCAGCCAAAATCCTGGACAGTATTACGAGCAGTACTTC. Translating gives CASSQNPGQYYEQYF.